The 24 T cell receptor beta chains in this list originate from one sample, sequenced in a study of T cells after yellow fever vaccination. TCRdb passed the 5' RACE reads through MiXCR, listing each CDR3 protein once. The table has 300,000 or so distinct CDR3 sequences, 10% to 15% seen once. The sample here was CD4+ T cells sorted from PBMCs, taken 45 days after the yellow fever booster vaccination. These receptor sequences come from a young man who received the YFV17D yellow fever vaccine.

The J gene is TRBJ2-1, the V gene TRBV7-6; D is unclear. Germline V lookup: CDR1 SGHVS, CDR2 FNYEAQ. This CDR3 spans 15 amino acids. Trimming cost V 4 bases and J 0 bases, with 10 bases left between them. The CDR3 protein is CASSSGQFSYNEQFF. In DNA, the CDR3 is TGTGCCAGCAGCTCCGGGCAGTTCTCCTACAATGAGCAGTTCTTC. The entire variable domain, with the rest obtained from reference TRBV7-6 and TRBJ2-1, is as follows: GAGVSQSPRYKVTKRGQDVALRCDPISGHVSLYWYRQALGQGPEFLTYFNYEAQQDKSGLPNDRFSAERPEGSISTLTIQRTEQRDSAMYRCASSSGQFSYNEQFFGPGTRLTVL.

Only a few counts were recorded for this clonotype. V is TRBV20-1 and J is TRBJ1-4; 8 nucleotides line up with TRBD1. The CDR3 length is 17 residues. With 3 bases clipped from V and 8 bases from J, the junction kept 17 bases outside the gene matches. The germline gives CDR1 DFQATT, CDR2 SNEGSKA (reference sequence). The CDR3 sequence: CSASPTGYQGAGEKLFF. CDR3 bases: TGCAGTGCTAGCCCTACGGGGTATCAGGGGGCCGGAGAAAAACTGTTTTTT.

V usage is TRBV4-3 and J usage is TRBJ1-2; D might be TRBD1 (6 bases). This CDR3 has 15 residues. Trimming took 4 bases from V and 6 from J, leaving 18 bases between them. From germline, CDR1 is LGHNA and CDR2 YSLEER. The CDR3 region has the DNA TGCGCCAGCAGCCCCATCGGGGGGGGCGGTGATGGCTACACCTTC. Translated: CASSPIGGGGDGYTF.

This clonotype was observed a handful of times. The rearrangement joins TRBV2 to TRBJ2-7; D gene ambiguous. Germline values: CDR1 SNHLY, CDR2 FYNNEI. This CDR3 comprises 14 residues. V was clipped by 4 bases and J by 5 bases, with 15 bases between them. The CDR3 here is CASSVRSAADEQYF. CDR3 coding DNA: TGTGCCAGCAGTGTTAGGTCGGCAGCCGACGAGCAGTACTTC.

The CDR3 spells CASSPGPHQETQYF. The CDR3 nucleotides are TGCGCCAGCAGCCCGGGGCCCCATCAAGAGACCCAGTACTTC. The J gene is TRBJ2-5, the V gene TRBV5-1; either TRBD1 or TRBD2 may fit D (5 bases each). The V gene lost 4 bases and the J gene lost 2 bases, with 12 bases spanning the gap. This CDR3 region has 14 residues. CDR1 and CDR2 from the germline V gene are SGHRS and YFSETQ.

This clonotype turned up a few times. This chain links TRBV6-5 with TRBJ2-3; TRBD2 aligns across 10 bases. Germline CDR1 MNHEY, CDR2 SVGAGI. Trimming at V came to 2 bases and at J to 6 bases, leaving 8 bases not matched to a gene. This CDR3 comprises 16 residues. The CDR3 bases are TGTGCCAGCAGTTACGGGGCTAGCGGGAGCCCCGATACGCAGTATTTT. Translation gives CASSYGASGSPDTQYF.

The rearrangement joins TRBV7-9 to TRBJ2-7; TRBD2 matches at 10 bases. The CDR3 sequence is 15 residues long. Trimming at V came to 5 bases and at J to 2 bases, leaving 6 bases not matched to a gene. Germline lookup yields CDR1 SEHNR and CDR2 FQNEAQ (reference sequence). The CDR3 coding sequence is TGTGCCAGCAGCAGGGGACTAGCGATGACCTACGAGCAGTACTTC. It codes for CASSRGLAMTYEQYF.

The rearrangement links TRBV20-1 to TRBJ2-7; a possible D gene is TRBD2 (5 bases). The germline V and J ends were trimmed by 6 bases and 3 bases, with 15 bases remaining between them. Looked up from germline, CDR1 is DFQATT and CDR2 is SNEGSKA (reference sequence). This CDR3 region has 13 residues. This chain's CDR3 is CSARYVRGYEQYF. The CDR3 DNA reads TGCAGTGCCCGTTACGTCCGGGGCTACGAGCAGTACTTC.

This clonotype was recorded a few times. V is TRBV11-2 and J is TRBJ2-3; 7 nucleotides match TRBD1. Germline values: CDR1 SGHAT, CDR2 FQNNGV. This CDR3 is built from 16 residues. V dropped 1 base and J dropped 4; count of bases not matched to a gene: 8. The CDR3 protein is CASSLVTGVVPDTQYF. The CDR3 DNA reads TGTGCCAGCAGCTTAGTAACAGGGGTAGTACCAGATACGCAGTATTTT.

Only a few counts were recorded for this clonotype. This sequence joins TRBV5-6 and TRBJ2-1; no definite D call. V was cut by 0 bases and J by 6 bases, with 13 bases left in between. Germline-derived CDR1 and CDR2 are SGHDT and YYEEEE. The length of the CDR3 is 15 residues. CDR3 DNA: TGTGCCAGCAGCTTGGTTCACCTACCCCGCAATGAGCAGTTCTTC. It codes for CASSLVHLPRNEQFF.

The rearrangement joins TRBV12-3 or TRBV12-4 to TRBJ2-1, with D possibly matching TRBD2 (5 bases). The CDR3 length is 14 residues. V was pared by 2 bases and J by 7 bases, with 12 bases between. The CDR3 DNA follows: TGTGCCAGCAGTTTAATCCTTTGGAGGAATGAGCAGTTCTTC. Protein: CASSLILWRNEQFF.

This clonotype was seen a handful of times. The chain has TRBV6-2 or TRBV6-3 and TRBJ1-5; no firm D call. There are 12 residues in the CDR3. V was trimmed by 6 bases and J by 3 bases, leaving 6 bases between them. Germline CDR1 and CDR2: MNHEY and SVGEGT. The CDR3 reads CASRVPNQPQHF. The CDR3, as DNA: TGTGCCAGCAGGGTCCCCAATCAGCCCCAGCATTTT.

This chain joins TRBV21-1 and TRBJ1-2; the table's D call TRBD1 went unverified against the DNA. TRBV21-1 is a pseudogene locus. This CDR3 region has 16 residues. The CDR3 loop is CASRFTRQDRNYGYTF. The CDR3 DNA follows: TGTGCCAGCAGGTTCACGAGACAGGACAGAAACTATGGCTACACCTTC.

V usage is TRBV7-2 and J usage is TRBJ2-1; D remains ambiguous. The CDR3 is made up of 15 amino acids. CDR1 is SGHTA, CDR2 FQGNSA, per germline. Between the trimmed V and J ends, which lost 3 bases and 6 bases, there was a span of 15 bases. The DNA of the CDR3 is TGTGCCAGCAGCTTTGGAAGACTTGCAAGCAATGAGCAGTTCTTC. It is translated as CASSFGRLASNEQFF. Based on the CDR3 plus reference TRBV7-2 and TRBJ2-1, the full variable domain is GAGVSQSPSNKVTEKGKDVELRCDPISGHTALYWYRQSLGQGLEFLIYFQGNSAPDKSGLPSDRFSAERTGGSVSTLTIQRTQQEDSAVYLCASSFGRLASNEQFFGPGTRLTVL.

The chain recombines TRBV5-1 with TRBJ2-2, with 9 positions matching TRBD2. The V gene's germline CDR1 is SGHRS and CDR2 YFSETQ. Germline trimming cut 5 bases from V and 1 base from J; bases unmatched to any gene: 9. The CDR3 loop spans 17 amino acids. CDR3 region: CASRLAGTPRNTGELFF. For the CDR3, the DNA is TGCGCCAGCAGGCTAGCGGGAACTCCCCGGAACACCGGGGAGCTGTTTTTT. Full variable domain (outside the CDR3, taken from reference TRBV5-1 and TRBJ2-2): KAGVTQTPRYLIKTRGQQVTLSCSPISGHRSVSWYQQTPGQGLQFLFEYFSETQRNKGNFPGRFSGRQFSNSRSEMNVSTLELGDSALYLCASRLAGTPRNTGELFFGEGSRLTVL.

This clonotype was seen repeatedly, ten times or more. This chain joins TRBV6-2 or TRBV6-3 and TRBJ1-5; D gene unclear. The V and J ends lost 11 bases and 1 base respectively, with 9 bases between them. Germline lookup yields CDR1 MNHEY and CDR2 SVGEGT. The CDR3 loop spans 12 amino acids. The CDR3 region has the DNA TGTGCCCCCCAGAAGAGCAATCAGCCCCAGCATTTT. Its translation is CAPQKSNQPQHF.

This clonotype was observed many times. The V call is TRBV12-3 or TRBV12-4, the J call TRBJ2-7; tentatively, D is TRBD2 (6 bases). V was pared by 4 bases and J by 3 bases, with 10 bases between. The CDR3 consists of 13 residues. The CDR3 region has the DNA TGTGCCAGCAGTTCTTTGACTAGCTACGAGCAGTACTTC. Its translation is CASSSLTSYEQYF.

A few counts support this clonotype. V usage is TRBV11-3 and J usage is TRBJ2-1; D is unclear. Trimming stripped 1 base from V and 8 bases from J, with 18 bases between. This CDR3 is built from 16 residues. Germline V CDR1 and CDR2: SGHNT, YENEEA. As DNA, the CDR3 is TGTGCCAGCAGCTTAGGTCGGGTGGAAGAAGCCGATGAGCAGTTCTTC. Translating it yields CASSLGRVEEADEQFF.

This clonotype appeared a few times. This chain joins TRBV15 and TRBJ1-5; D is unclear. Per the germline V gene, CDR1 is LNHNV and CDR2 is YYDKDF (reference sequence). CDR3 size: 13 residues. The V gene lost 2 bases and the J gene lost 3 bases, with 5 bases spanning the gap. The CDR3 coding sequence is TGTGCCACCAGCAGAAACCCCAATCAGCCCCAGCATTTT. Its protein product is CATSRNPNQPQHF.

This clonotype has just a few counts. V and J are TRBV6-2 or TRBV6-3 and TRBJ2-7; perhaps TRBD2 as D (5 bases). V was trimmed by 0 bases and J by 1 base, leaving 13 bases between them. Germline CDR1 MNHEY, CDR2 SVGEGT. This CDR3 spans 16 amino acids. CDR3 region: CASSYSPNGESYEQYF. CDR3 nucleotides: TGTGCCAGCAGTTACTCCCCCAACGGGGAGTCCTACGAGCAGTACTTC.

The chain links TRBV7-8 to TRBJ1-5; D not resolved. Trimming cost V 3 bases and J 6 bases, with 9 bases left between them. This CDR3 comprises 13 residues. Germline CDR1 and CDR2: SGHVS and FQNEAQ. CDR3 nucleotides: TGTGCCAGCAGCTTTCTGGGTCTTCAGCCCCAGCATTTT. Protein: CASSFLGLQPQHF.

This clonotype was picked up a small number of times. The rearrangement joins TRBV9 to TRBJ2-3; TRBD2 aligns across 10 bases. The CDR3 spans 16 residues. V lost 0 bases and J lost 6; bases outside the gene matches: 7. The germline V gene encodes CDR1 SGDLS and CDR2 YYNGEE. The CDR3 protein is CASSVGSGRAGDTQYF. In nucleotides, the CDR3 is TGTGCCAGCAGCGTAGGAAGCGGGAGGGCCGGGGATACGCAGTATTTT.

This clonotype was counted a few times. In DNA form, the CDR3 reads TGCAGTGCTAGGGGAGCGGCGAATCAGCCCCAGCATTTT. Its translation is CSARGAANQPQHF. The V and J genes are TRBV20-1 and TRBJ1-5; D uncertain. V was clipped by 3 bases and J by 4 bases, with 10 bases between them. The CDR3 sequence is 13 residues long. Germline loops: CDR1 DFQATT, CDR2 SNEGSKA (reference sequence).

The chain carries TRBV18 and TRBJ2-3, with D unclear. Trimming removed 4 bases at V and 2 bases at J, with 7 bases between. The CDR3 length is 13 residues. The germline CDR1 and CDR2 sequences are KGHSH and LQKENI. The CDR3 region is CASSQRLTDTQYF. CDR3 bases: TGTGCCAGCTCACAGCGCCTCACAGATACGCAGTATTTT.